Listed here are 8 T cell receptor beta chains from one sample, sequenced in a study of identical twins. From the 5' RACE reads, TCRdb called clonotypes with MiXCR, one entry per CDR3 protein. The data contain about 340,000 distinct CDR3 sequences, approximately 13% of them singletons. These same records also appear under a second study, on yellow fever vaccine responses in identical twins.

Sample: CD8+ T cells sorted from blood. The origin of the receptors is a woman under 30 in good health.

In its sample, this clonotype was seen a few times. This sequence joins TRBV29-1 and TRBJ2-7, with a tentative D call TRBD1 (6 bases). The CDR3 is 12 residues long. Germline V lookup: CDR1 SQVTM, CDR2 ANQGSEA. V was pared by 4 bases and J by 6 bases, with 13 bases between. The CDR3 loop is CSVVPPRGEQYF. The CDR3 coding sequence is TGCAGCGTTGTCCCCCCCAGGGGCGAGCAGTACTTC.

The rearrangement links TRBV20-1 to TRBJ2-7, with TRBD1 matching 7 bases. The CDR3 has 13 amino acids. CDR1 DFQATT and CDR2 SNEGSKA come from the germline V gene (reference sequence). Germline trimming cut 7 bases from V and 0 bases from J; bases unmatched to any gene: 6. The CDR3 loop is CSVRTGLSYEQYV. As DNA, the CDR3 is TGCAGTGTCCGGACAGGCCTCTCCTACGAGCAGTACGTC.

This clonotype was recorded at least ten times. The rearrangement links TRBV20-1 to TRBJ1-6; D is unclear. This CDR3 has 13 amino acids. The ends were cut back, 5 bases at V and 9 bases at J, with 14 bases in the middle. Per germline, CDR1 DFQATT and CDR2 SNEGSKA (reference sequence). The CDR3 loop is CSARGSFGSPLHF. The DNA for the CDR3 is TGCAGTGCTCGAGGGAGTTTCGGTTCACCCCTCCACTTT.

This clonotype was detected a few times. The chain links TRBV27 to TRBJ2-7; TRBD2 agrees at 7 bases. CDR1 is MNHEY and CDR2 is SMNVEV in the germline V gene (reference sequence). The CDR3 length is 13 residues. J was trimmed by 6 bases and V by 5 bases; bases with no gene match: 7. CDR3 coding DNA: TGTGCCAGCAGTCCCCCGGGGGGAGGCGAGCAGTACGTC. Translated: CASSPPGGGEQYV.

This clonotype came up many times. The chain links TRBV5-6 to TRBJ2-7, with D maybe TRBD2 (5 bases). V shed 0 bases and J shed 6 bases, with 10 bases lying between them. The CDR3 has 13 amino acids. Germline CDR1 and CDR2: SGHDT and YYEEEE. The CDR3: CASSLGGSGEQYF. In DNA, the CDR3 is TGTGCCAGCAGCTTGGGTGGGAGCGGCGAGCAGTACTTC.

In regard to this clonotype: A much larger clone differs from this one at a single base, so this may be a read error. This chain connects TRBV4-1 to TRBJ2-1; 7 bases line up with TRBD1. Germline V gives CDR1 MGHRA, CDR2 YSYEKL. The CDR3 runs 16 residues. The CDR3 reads CASSQGQGESYNEQSF. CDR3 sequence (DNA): TGCGCCAGCAGCCAAGGACAGGGAGAATCCTACAATGAGCAGTCCTTC.

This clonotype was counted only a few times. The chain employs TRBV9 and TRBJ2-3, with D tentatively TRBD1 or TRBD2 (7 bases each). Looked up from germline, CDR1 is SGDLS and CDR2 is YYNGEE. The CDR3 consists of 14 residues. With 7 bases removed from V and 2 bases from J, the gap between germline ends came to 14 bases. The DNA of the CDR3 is TGTGCCAGCTCAGGGGGGGTTACCACAGATACGCAGTATTTT. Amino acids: CASSGGVTTDTQYF.

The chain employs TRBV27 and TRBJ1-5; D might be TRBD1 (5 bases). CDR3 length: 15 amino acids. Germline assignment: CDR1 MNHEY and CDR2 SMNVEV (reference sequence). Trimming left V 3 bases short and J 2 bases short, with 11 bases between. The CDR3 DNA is TGTGCCAGCAGTTTGAAGGGGTTTGGCAATCAGCCCCAGCATTTT. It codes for CASSLKGFGNQPQHF.